This T cell receptor beta chain originates from a study of OX40 agonist ivuxolimab in advanced cancers. Overall study findings and caveats: Relative to CD4+, CD8+ T cells held more expanded clones on average.

J lost 5 bases, V lost 6 bases, and 0 bases had no gene match. The length of the CDR3 is 13 residues. Germline lookup yields CDR1 SNHLY and CDR2 FYNNEI. Points on this clone: Its antigen is currently unknown.

Some clones are missing from TCRdb's copy, which holds only in-frame ones; the method was immunoSEQ multiplex PCR. The profile shows about 67,000 clones, around 83% of them singletons. The starting material was CD4+ or CD8+ T cells sorted from blood, obtained in a trial of the OX40 agonist ivuxolimab. V usage is TRBV2 and J usage is TRBJ2-2; TRBD2 agrees at 10 bases. This sequence was found in an adult with an advanced solid tumor such as melanoma, head and neck, liver or kidney cancer. CDR3 coding DNA: TGTGCCAGCAGACTAGCGGGGACCGGGGAGCTGTTTTTT. Residues: CASRLAGTGELFF.